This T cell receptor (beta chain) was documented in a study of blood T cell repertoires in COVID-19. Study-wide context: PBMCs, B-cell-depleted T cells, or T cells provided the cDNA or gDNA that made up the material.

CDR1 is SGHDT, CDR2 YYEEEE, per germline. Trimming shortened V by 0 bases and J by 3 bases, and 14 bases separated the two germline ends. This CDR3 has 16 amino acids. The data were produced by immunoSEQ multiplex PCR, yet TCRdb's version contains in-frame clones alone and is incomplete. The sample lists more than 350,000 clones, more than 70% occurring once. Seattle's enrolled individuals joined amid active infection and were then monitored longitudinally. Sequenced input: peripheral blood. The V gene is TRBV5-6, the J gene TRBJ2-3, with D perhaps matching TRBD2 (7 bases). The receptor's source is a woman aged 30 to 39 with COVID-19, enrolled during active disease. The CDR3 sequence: CASSLGGGASTDTQYF. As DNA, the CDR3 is TGTGCCAGCAGCTTGGGAGGGGGGGCCTCGACAGATACGCAGTATTTT.